This TCR beta chain stems from a study of response to subunit inactivated influenza vaccine. CDR3 length: 15 amino acids. From germline, CDR1 is LNHDA and CDR2 SQIVND (reference sequence). V shed 5 bases, J shed 4 bases, and the junction held 8 bases outside the gene matches. TCRdb re-analysed the RT-PCR reads in MiXCR, keeping a single row per CDR3 protein. This sample has around 850,000 distinct CDR3 sequences; less than 20% occur once, and the top ten carry approximately 10%. The sequences come from PBMCs from blood, collected roughly 5 days after vaccination. This TCR came from a man in his fifties who received an inactivated influenza vaccine. The chain employs TRBV19 and TRBJ1-2, with TRBD1 matching 9 bases. CDR3 sequence (DNA): TGTGCCAGTAGTCTCCGGGACAGGGATTTCTATGGCTACACCTTC. Its translation: CASSLRDRDFYGYTF.